The 19 T cell receptor beta chains in this list originate from one sample, sequenced in a study of control samples from healthy donors and cancer patients. TCRdb's copy holds only in-frame clones and misses some; the assay was immunoSEQ multiplex PCR. The sample records 45,000 to 55,000 clones, over 85% being singletons. What was sequenced was blood. The receptor set was obtained from a man aged 25-45 years in good health.

As for this clone: At one boundary the junction diverges from the germline segment, which might be a read error. The CDR3 DNA is TGTGCTAGCAGCTTAAGGGGGTATAACACCGGGGAGCTGTTTTTT. This gives the protein CASSLRGYNTGELFF. V is TRBV7-7 and J is TRBJ2-2, with TRBD1 as a possible D gene (6 bases). From germline, CDR1 is SSHAT and CDR2 FNYEAQ (reference sequence). The CDR3 extends over 15 amino acids.

The CDR3 reads CASSFRRPDQPQHF. CDR3 nucleotide sequence: TGTGCCAGCAGTTTCCGACGGCCAGATCAGCCCCAGCATTTT. The chain uses TRBV6-2 or TRBV6-3 and TRBJ1-5; unclear D gene. Trimming cost V 4 bases and J 5 bases, with 12 bases left between them. Germline-derived CDR1 and CDR2 are MNHEY and SVGEGT. This CDR3 is built from 14 residues.

This clone appeared a single time. The chain couples TRBV10-3 to TRBJ1-2, with 8 bases lining up with TRBD1. The CDR3 is 16 residues long. CDR1 and CDR2 from the germline V gene are ENHRY and SYGVKD. With 0 bases clipped from V and 4 bases from J, the junction kept 7 bases outside the gene matches. The CDR3, as DNA: TGTGCCATCAGTGAGTCGGTGACAGGGGCCCCCTATGGCTACACCTTC. It encodes CAISESVTGAPYGYTF.

J is TRBJ2-7 and V is TRBV27; 9 nucleotides agree with TRBD2. In germline, CDR1 is MNHEY, CDR2 SMNVEV (reference sequence). The CDR3 totals 18 residues. V lost 3 bases and J lost 3; bases outside the gene matches: 15. In DNA, the CDR3 is TGTGCCAGCAGTTTTTTCCCTCCCTCTAGCGGGGCCATCTACGAGCAGTACTTC. Protein product: CASSFFPPSSGAIYEQYF.

This sequence joins TRBV30 and TRBJ2-2; D call uncertain. CDR1 is GTSNPN and CDR2 is SVGIG in the germline V gene (reference sequence). V was shortened by 5 bases and J by 9 bases, with 13 bases between the two germline ends. The CDR3 is made up of 12 amino acids. This CDR3 reads CAWSGVERELFF. The CDR3 bases are TGTGCCTGGTCAGGCGTTGAGCGGGAGCTGTTTTTT.

A single count supports this clone. The chain links TRBV2 to TRBJ2-6; 9 bases map to TRBD2. Germline assignment: CDR1 SNHLY and CDR2 FYNNEI. The J segment lost 0 bases and the V segment lost 3 bases, leaving 9 bases of the junction unmatched. There are 19 residues in the CDR3. The CDR3 region is CASSDARGGTGSGANVLTF. The CDR3 DNA sequence: TGTGCCAGCAGTGACGCGCGGGGGGGAACAGGCTCTGGGGCCAACGTCCTGACTTTC.

As regards this clone: At one end, the junction sequence differs from germline, possibly due to a read error. The chain employs TRBV4-3 and TRBJ2-4; TRBD2 aligns across 7 bases. This CDR3 comprises 14 residues. From germline, CDR1 is LGHNA and CDR2 YSLEER. The CDR3 sequence: CASSQDLIGGRLFF. DNA of the CDR3: TGCGCCAGCAGCCAAGATCTTATCGGCGGGAGACTTTTCTTC.

The chain links TRBV30 to TRBJ1-5, with 7 nucleotides matching TRBD1. J lost 3 bases, V lost 4 bases, and 9 bases had no gene match. This CDR3 has 15 residues. Germline CDR1 is GTSNPN and CDR2 is SVGIG (reference sequence). CDR3 residues: CAWNKQGTHNQPQHF. CDR3 in DNA: TGTGCCTGGAATAAACAGGGGACTCACAATCAGCCCCAGCATTTT.

This clone has a single count. The V call is TRBV9, the J call TRBJ2-3; the match to TRBD2 covers 11 bases. Germline lookup yields CDR1 SGDLS and CDR2 YYNGEE. Trimming cost V 3 bases and J 5 bases; bases outside gene matches: 8. CDR3 length: 16 residues. The CDR3 DNA sequence: TGTGCCAGCAGCGCCCTACTAGCGGGAGTACGAGATACGCAGTATTTT. Amino acid sequence: CASSALLAGVRDTQYF.

The V gene is TRBV19, the J gene TRBJ1-5; TRBD1 might be the D (5 bases). Trimming removed 5 bases from V and 0 bases from J, with 11 bases in between. In germline, CDR1 is LNHDA, CDR2 SQIVND (reference sequence). The CDR3 runs to 15 residues. DNA of the CDR3: TGTGCCAGTAGTCGGCAGGGCAGTAGCAATCAGCCCCAGCATTTT. This translates into CASSRQGSSNQPQHF.

CDR3 in DNA: TGTGCCACTCGGACTAGCGGGAGGGACAATGAGCAGTTCTTC. Protein product: CATRTSGRDNEQFF. This chain joins TRBV6-6 and TRBJ2-1, with TRBD2 matching over 15 bases. CDR3 length: 14 amino acids. The trim removed 10 bases at V and 5 bases at J, leaving 3 bases unmatched. Germline V lookup: CDR1 MNHNY, CDR2 SVGAGI (reference sequence).

With regard to this clone: A junction end diverges from the germline sequence, so it may reflect a read error. This chain connects TRBV7-7 to TRBJ2-5; D remains unclear. In germline, CDR1 is SSHAT, CDR2 FNYEAQ (reference sequence). The CDR3 covers 12 residues. The CDR3 here is CASSPSGETQYF. The CDR3 nucleotides read TGTGCTAGCAGCCCTAGTGGAGAGACCCAGTACTTC.

The chain carries TRBV18 and TRBJ2-1, with no clear D. V gave up 0 bases and J gave up 4 bases, with 7 bases separating them. The CDR3 has 14 residues. The germline gives CDR1 KGHSH, CDR2 LQKENI. CDR3 bases: TGTGCCAGCTCACCACCGTCACGGTACAATGAGCAGTTCTTC. The encoded protein is CASSPPSRYNEQFF.

The chain is built from TRBV5-5 and TRBJ1-2; D is uncertain. V lost 0 bases to trimming and J lost 4 bases, with 7 bases between them. The CDR3 has 13 amino acids. From germline, CDR1 is SGHKS and CDR2 YYEKEE (reference sequence). The CDR3 DNA reads TGTGCCAGCAGCTTGGACTTCCTCTATGGCTACACCTTC. This sequence encodes CASSLDFLYGYTF.

The chain carries TRBV7-6 and TRBJ2-1; TRBD2 agrees at 7 bases. The CDR3 extends over 16 amino acids. Trimming took 3 bases from V and 0 from J; bases not matched to a gene: 5. Per germline, CDR1 SGHVS and CDR2 FNYEAQ. CDR3 sequence: CASSLASGSSYNEQFF. The CDR3 region has the DNA TGTGCCAGCAGCTTGGCTAGCGGCAGCTCCTACAATGAGCAGTTCTTC.

The J gene is TRBJ1-1, the V gene TRBV6-1; the D is unclear. V was pared by 1 base and J by 1 base, with 7 bases between. This CDR3 contains 14 residues. The germline gives CDR1 MNHNS, CDR2 SASEGT. The CDR3 bases are TGTGCCAGCAGTGAAGTTGGCTCGAACACTGAAGCTTTCTTT. It encodes CASSEVGSNTEAFF.

The chain carries TRBV28 and TRBJ2-7; D unresolved. V lost 5 bases and J 2 bases, leaving 16 bases between the germline ends. The length of the CDR3 is 15 residues. Germline V gene lookup returns CDR1 MDHEN and CDR2 SYDVKM. The CDR3 DNA follows: TGTGCCAGCAGTACAGCTAGGGAATGGGCCTACGAGCAGTACTTC. Encoded protein: CASSTAREWAYEQYF.

The rearrangement links TRBV9 to TRBJ1-1, with D perhaps TRBD1 (6 bases). V was shortened by 3 bases and J by 0 bases, with 18 bases between the two germline ends. The CDR3 has 17 residues. Germline V gives CDR1 SGDLS, CDR2 YYNGEE. DNA for the CDR3: TGTGCCAGCAGCGCGCCAGTTTATGGGACACTGAACACTGAAGCTTTCTTT. It specifies CASSAPVYGTLNTEAFF. Using reference TRBV9 and TRBJ1-1 for the parts outside the CDR3, the full variable domain is DSGVTQTPKHLITATGQRVTLRCSPRSGDLSVYWYQQSLDQGLQFLIQYYNGEERAKGNILERFSAQQFPDLHSELNLSSLELGDSALYFCASSAPVYGTLNTEAFFGQGTRLTVV.

The J gene is TRBJ2-2, the V gene TRBV5-8, with TRBD2 matching over 10 bases. V was pared by 4 bases and J by 6 bases, with 12 bases of the junction left unmatched. From germline, CDR1 is SGHTS and CDR2 YDEGEE. CDR3 length: 17 residues. CDR3 DNA: TGTGCCAGCAGCCACCTCCCCCTAGCGGGAGTGGCCGGGGAGCTGTTTTTT. This encodes CASSHLPLAGVAGELFF. Full variable domain (rest looked up from reference TRBV5-8 and TRBJ2-2): EAGVTQSPTHLIKTRGQQATLRCSPISGHTSVYWYQQALGLGLQFLLWYDEGEERNRGNFPPRFSGRQFPNYSSELNVNALELEDSALYLCASSHLPLAGVAGELFFGEGSRLTVL.